The 19 T cell receptor beta chains listed next were all sequenced from one sample in a study of blood T cell repertoires in COVID-19. Profiled with immunoSEQ multiplex PCR; TCRdb holds only in-frame clones, not every one. The sample lists a few hundred thousand clones; over 75% were seen once. Sequencing used PBMCs or T cells enriched from blood (not recorded which). These receptors were taken from a man aged 25 to 45 who had recovered from COVID-19.

The chain joins TRBV10-1 to TRBJ2-2; D might be TRBD1 (6 bases). Germline V lookup: CDR1 WNHNN, CDR2 SYGVQD (reference sequence). The CDR3 spans 14 residues. V lost 4 bases, J lost 4 bases, and 10 bases lay in between. The CDR3 spells CASSGTVSTGELFF. DNA of the CDR3: TGCGCCAGCAGTGGGACAGTTTCCACCGGGGAGCTGTTTTTT.

The chain combines TRBV4-3 with TRBJ2-7; TRBD2 agrees at 8 bases. Trimming removed 0 bases from V and 0 bases from J; junction bases left unmatched: 4. The CDR3 runs 16 residues. The germline V gene encodes CDR1 LGHNA and CDR2 YSLEER. The CDR3 sequence: CASSQDRGGNSYEQYF. CDR3 in DNA: TGCGCCAGCAGCCAAGATCGGGGGGGAAACTCCTACGAGCAGTACTTC.

The chain is built from TRBV6-1 and TRBJ1-1; D remains unclear. The CDR3 spans 15 residues. Trimming took off 1 base at V and 3 bases at J, with 12 bases between the two ends. CDR1 is MNHNS, CDR2 SASEGT, per germline. CDR3 nucleotide sequence: TGTGCCAGCAGTGAAGAGAGGGAGGTGGACACTGAAGCTTTCTTT. Its protein product is CASSEEREVDTEAFF.

The rearrangement links TRBV5-5 to TRBJ1-5; D call uncertain. The V gene's germline CDR1 is SGHKS and CDR2 YYEKEE (reference sequence). V lost 0 bases, J lost 4 bases, and 8 bases lay in between. This CDR3 is 14 amino acids long. As DNA, the CDR3 is TGTGCCAGCAGCTTGGGCCAAACTAATCAGCCCCAGCATTTT. Translating it yields CASSLGQTNQPQHF.

The rearrangement links TRBV11-2 to TRBJ1-6; no definite D call. This CDR3 has 16 amino acids. Germline assignment: CDR1 SGHAT and CDR2 FQNNGV. V gave up 1 base and J gave up 4 bases, with 11 bases separating them. For the CDR3, the DNA is TGTGCCAGCAGCTTAGCCTTGGGCAGTTATAATTCACCCCTCCACTTT. It yields the protein CASSLALGSYNSPLHF.

The chain joins TRBV15 to TRBJ1-1; tentatively, D is TRBD1 (6 bases). Trimming took off 11 bases at V and 4 bases at J, with 17 bases between the two ends. Germline assignment: CDR1 LNHNV and CDR2 YYDKDF (reference sequence). The length of the CDR3 is 13 residues. This chain's CDR3 is CASRGVGGTEAFF. The DNA for the CDR3 is TGTGCCTCCCGGGGGGTAGGGGGCACTGAAGCTTTCTTT.

V is TRBV12-3 or TRBV12-4 and J is TRBJ1-2; 8 bases align to TRBD1. J was trimmed by 7 bases and V by 2 bases; bases with no gene match: 3. CDR3 length: 13 residues. The CDR3 spells CASSLQGAFGYTF. CDR3 nucleotides: TGTGCCAGCAGTTTACAGGGGGCGTTTGGCTACACCTTC.

The chain carries TRBV4-1 and TRBJ2-7; TRBD1 matches at 8 bases. The CDR3 length is 17 residues. The junction had 18 bases not matched to a gene; V was cut back by 10 bases and J by 1 base. Looked up from germline, CDR1 is MGHRA and CDR2 is YSYEKL. The chain's CDR3 is CATTDRALLRLSYEQYF. The CDR3 region has the DNA TGCGCCACCACGGACAGGGCTCTGCTCAGGCTATCCTACGAGCAGTACTTC.

This clone was detected once. V usage is TRBV10-3 and J usage is TRBJ2-5; D possibly corresponds to TRBD1 (6 bases). The CDR3 is 16 amino acids. The germline gives CDR1 ENHRY, CDR2 SYGVKD. Deletions cut 4 bases from V and 2 bases from J, with 17 bases between. CDR3 DNA sequence: TGTGCCATCAGTGGTACAACGGGGACACTACAAGAGACCCAGTACTTC. Protein sequence: CAISGTTGTLQETQYF.

The rearrangement joins TRBV2 to TRBJ1-1; D remains ambiguous. V was cut by 2 bases and J by 3 bases, with 19 bases left in between. CDR3 size: 17 residues. The germline gives CDR1 SNHLY, CDR2 FYNNEI. CDR3 protein: CASSELARSKFYTEAFF. In DNA, the CDR3 is TGTGCCAGCAGTGAATTGGCCAGGTCTAAATTCTACACTGAAGCTTTCTTT.

The V call is TRBV6-6, the J call TRBJ1-2; 7 nucleotides match TRBD1. CDR3 length equals 13 residues. CDR1 MNHNY and CDR2 SVGAGI come from the germline V gene (reference sequence). J lost 9 bases, V lost 5 bases, and 9 bases had no gene match. The DNA for the CDR3 is TGTGCCAGCAGTCAAATGAGGGACAGTAGCTACACCTTC. Amino acid sequence: CASSQMRDSSYTF.

CDR3 nucleotides: TGTGCCATCACCCAGGGGGCAGCTGGGGCCAACGTCCTGACTTTC. This translates into CAITQGAAGANVLTF. This chain joins TRBV6-5 and TRBJ2-6; the match to TRBD1 covers 8 bases. CDR3 length: 15 amino acids. V dropped 10 bases and J dropped 2; count of bases not matched to a gene: 7. Germline V CDR1 and CDR2: MNHEY, SVGAGI.

V is TRBV5-4 and J is TRBJ2-1, with 7 nucleotides matching TRBD2. In germline, CDR1 is SGHNT, CDR2 YYREEE (reference sequence). CDR3 size: 13 residues. Trimming removed 3 bases from V and 6 bases from J; junction bases left unmatched: 3. The CDR3 coding sequence is TGTGCCAGCAGCTGGGGGGGAAGCAATGAGCAGTTCTTC. Translating it yields CASSWGGSNEQFF.

This chain uses TRBV4-1 with TRBJ2-1, with D tentatively TRBD1 (6 bases). The CDR3 runs 15 residues. The V and J ends lost 3 bases and 6 bases respectively, with 15 bases between them. Germline V gene sequence: CDR1 MGHRA, CDR2 YSYEKL. The CDR3 loop is CASSHQDSPSNEQFF. The CDR3 DNA follows: TGCGCCAGCAGCCACCAGGACAGTCCTTCCAATGAGCAGTTCTTC.

The chain uses TRBV12-3 or TRBV12-4 and TRBJ1-5; D is possibly TRBD1 (6 bases). Trimming took 8 bases from V and 2 from J, leaving 10 bases between them. This CDR3 contains 13 residues. CDR3 sequence (DNA): TGTGCCAGCGGGGGCTGGGGCAATCAGCCCCAGCATTTT. Its translation is CASGGWGNQPQHF.

The rearrangement uses TRBV12-3 or TRBV12-4 and TRBJ1-5; D is unclear. The V end lost 1 base, the J end lost 7 bases, and 8 bases lay between the germline ends. The CDR3 is 13 residues long. The CDR3 sequence is CASSLGSRQPQHF. CDR3 DNA: TGTGCCAGCAGTTTAGGATCGAGGCAGCCCCAGCATTTT.

The chain has TRBV9 and TRBJ1-2, with D perhaps TRBD1 (6 bases). Germline CDR1 and CDR2: SGDLS and YYNGEE. This CDR3 spans 14 amino acids. Trimming left V 0 bases short and J 6 bases short, with 12 bases between. This CDR3 reads CASSVESGVDGYTF. In DNA, the CDR3 is TGTGCCAGCAGCGTAGAGTCAGGGGTCGATGGCTACACCTTC.

The rearrangement joins TRBV6-5 to TRBJ2-7; a possible D gene is TRBD1 (6 bases). CDR1 and CDR2 (germline): MNHEY, SVGAGI. CDR3 length equals 16 residues. The V gene lost 0 bases and the J gene lost 2 bases, with 14 bases spanning the gap. The CDR3, as DNA: TGTGCCAGCAGTTACTCGAGACCGACAGGCCCCTACGAGCAGTACTTC. It translates to CASSYSRPTGPYEQYF.

This clone was counted only a few times. The J gene is TRBJ2-3, the V gene TRBV25-1; 9 bases match TRBD2. The CDR3 contains 16 residues. CDR1 and CDR2 (germline): MGHDK, SYGVNS. V dropped 3 bases and J dropped 5; count of bases not matched to a gene: 9. The CDR3 sequence is CASSDKAGGVLDTQYF. DNA for the CDR3: TGTGCCAGCAGTGATAAAGCGGGGGGCGTTTTAGATACGCAGTATTTT.